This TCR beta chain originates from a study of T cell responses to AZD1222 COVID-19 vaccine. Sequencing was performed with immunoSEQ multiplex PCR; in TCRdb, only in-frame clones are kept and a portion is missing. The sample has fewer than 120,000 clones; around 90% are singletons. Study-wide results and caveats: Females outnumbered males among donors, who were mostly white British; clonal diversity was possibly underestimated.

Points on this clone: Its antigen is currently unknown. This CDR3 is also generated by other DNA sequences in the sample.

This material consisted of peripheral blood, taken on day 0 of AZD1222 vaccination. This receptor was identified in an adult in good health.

CDR3 nucleotides: TGTGCCAGTAGGCTTGGGGGCCCCTCCTACAATGAGCAGTTCTTC. Translating it yields CASRLGGPSYNEQFF. This chain uses TRBV19 with TRBJ2-1, with D tentatively TRBD1 (6 bases). Deletions cut 6 bases from V and 0 bases from J, with 12 bases between. Germline V gene lookup returns CDR1 LNHDA and CDR2 SQIVND (reference sequence). This CDR3 region has 15 residues.